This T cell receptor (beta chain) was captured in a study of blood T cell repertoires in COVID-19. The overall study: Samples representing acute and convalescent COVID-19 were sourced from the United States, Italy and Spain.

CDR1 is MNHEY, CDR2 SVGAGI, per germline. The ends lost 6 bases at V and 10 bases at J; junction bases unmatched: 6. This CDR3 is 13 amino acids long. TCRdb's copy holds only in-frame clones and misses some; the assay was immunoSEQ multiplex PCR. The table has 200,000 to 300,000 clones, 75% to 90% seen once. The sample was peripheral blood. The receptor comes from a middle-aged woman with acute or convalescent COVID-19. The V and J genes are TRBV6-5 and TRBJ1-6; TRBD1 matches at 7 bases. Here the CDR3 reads CASSPGQVSPLHF. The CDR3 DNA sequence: TGTGCCAGCAGCCCAGGACAGGTATCACCCCTCCACTTT.